These 19 T cell receptor beta chains were all obtained from the same sample, sequenced in a study of T cell responses to AZD1222 COVID-19 vaccine. Repertoires were generated with immunoSEQ multiplex PCR, while TCRdb's copy carries only in-frame clones and drops some. The data hold about 150,000 clones, with roughly 90% observed a single time. Here the sequenced sample was peripheral blood, taken on day 0 of AZD1222 vaccination. These receptors all stem from an adult in good health.

This rearrangement joins TRBV6-4 to TRBJ2-1, with unresolved D. This CDR3 spans 10 amino acids. The germline gives CDR1 MRHNA, CDR2 SNTAGT. Trimming took 4 bases from V and 8 from J, leaving 3 bases between them. Written as DNA, the CDR3 is TGTGCCAGCAGTGTTTATGAGCAGTTCTTC. Its translation: CASSVYEQFF.

CDR3 protein: CASSDPNRQRGRYNEQFF. Here the CDR3 DNA reads TGCGCCAGCAGCGACCCCAACCGACAGCGGGGCCGGTACAATGAGCAGTTCTTC. This chain links TRBV10-1 with TRBJ2-1; 7 positions match TRBD2. The J segment lost 4 bases and the V segment lost 6 bases, leaving 18 bases of the junction unmatched. Germline V lookup: CDR1 WNHNN, CDR2 SYGVQD (reference sequence). The CDR3 loop spans 18 amino acids.

This chain joins TRBV5-6 and TRBJ1-6; the D is unclear. Germline-derived CDR1 and CDR2 are SGHDT and YYEEEE. Trimming shortened V by 0 bases and J by 8 bases, and 12 bases separated the two germline ends. This CDR3 spans 15 amino acids. Here the CDR3 reads CASSLDWGGDSPLHF. Here the CDR3 DNA reads TGTGCCAGCAGCTTGGACTGGGGTGGGGATTCACCCCTCCACTTT.

The rearrangement uses TRBV6-5 and TRBJ1-5; perhaps TRBD1 as D (5 bases). V was pared by 2 bases and J by 8 bases, with 10 bases between. CDR1 and CDR2 (germline): MNHEY, SVGAGI. The CDR3 sequence is 13 residues long. CDR3 nucleotides: TGTGCCAGCAGTTACAGGGGTAATAAGCCCCAGCATTTT. As protein: CASSYRGNKPQHF.

This chain connects TRBV5-1 to TRBJ2-2; tentative D call: TRBD1 (6 bases). Germline CDR1 is SGHRS and CDR2 is YFSETQ. V was cut by 4 bases and J by 2 bases, with 9 bases left in between. The CDR3 length is 14 residues. The CDR3 spells CASSADRNTGELFF. The CDR3, as DNA: TGCGCCAGCAGCGCGGACAGAAACACCGGGGAGCTGTTTTTT.

The chain employs TRBV2 and TRBJ2-7; no clear D. CDR3 length equals 13 residues. Germline V lookup: CDR1 SNHLY, CDR2 FYNNEI. V lost 7 bases and J lost 2, with 12 bases in between. The CDR3 sequence: CASTGDPPYEQYF. Here the CDR3 DNA reads TGTGCCAGCACTGGGGATCCTCCCTACGAGCAGTACTTC.

The chain combines TRBV7-9 with TRBJ1-2, with TRBD1 identical over 8 bases. There are 12 residues in the CDR3. Germline-derived CDR1 and CDR2 are SEHNR and FQNEAQ (reference sequence). The J segment lost 6 bases and the V segment lost 5 bases, leaving 2 bases of the junction unmatched. DNA for the CDR3: TGTGCCAGCAGCCCGACAGGGGATGGCTACACCTTC. It specifies CASSPTGDGYTF.

The V gene is TRBV12-3 or TRBV12-4, the J gene TRBJ1-1; D possibly corresponds to TRBD1 (5 bases). Trimming cost V 4 bases and J 5 bases, with 11 bases left between them. The CDR3 is 13 residues long. The CDR3 sequence: CASSSQGRTEAFF. The CDR3 DNA sequence: TGTGCCAGCAGTTCTCAGGGCAGGACTGAAGCTTTCTTT.

The genes are TRBV5-1 and TRBJ1-1, with 10 positions matching TRBD1. After removal of 0 bases from V and 2 bases from J, the junction contained 7 bases not matched to a gene. CDR1 and CDR2 from the germline V gene are SGHRS and YFSETQ. This CDR3 has 17 amino acids. This CDR3 reads CASSLGDRGYRNTEAFF. DNA of the CDR3: TGCGCCAGCAGCTTGGGGGACAGGGGCTATAGAAACACTGAAGCTTTCTTT. The full variable domain, its missing parts supplied by reference TRBV5-1 and TRBJ1-1, is KAGVTQTPRYLIKTRGQQVTLSCSPISGHRSVSWYQQTPGQGLQFLFEYFSETQRNKGNFPGRFSGRQFSNSRSEMNVSTLELGDSALYLCASSLGDRGYRNTEAFFGQGTRLTVV.

This chain joins TRBV19 and TRBJ1-2; D remains unclear. V lost 4 bases and J lost 4, with 7 bases in between. CDR3 length: 12 residues. Germline loops: CDR1 LNHDA, CDR2 SQIVND (reference sequence). The DNA for the CDR3 is TGTGCCAGTAGTACACTCGCCTATGGCTACACCTTC. Translated, it gives CASSTLAYGYTF.

The chain uses TRBV2 and TRBJ1-6; 9 nucleotides match TRBD1. The germline V gene has CDR1 SNHLY and CDR2 FYNNEI. J was trimmed by 4 bases and V by 4 bases; bases with no gene match: 2. The CDR3 is 15 residues long. The CDR3 nucleotides are TGTGCCAGCAGTGGGACAGGGGAGTATAATTCACCCCTCCACTTT. As protein: CASSGTGEYNSPLHF.

The CDR3 nucleotides read TGTGCCACCAGTGACTCGACAGCAATCCACGAGCAGTACTTC. Translating it yields CATSDSTAIHEQYF. V usage is TRBV24-1 and J usage is TRBJ2-7; D may be TRBD1 (5 bases). Trimming stripped 4 bases from V and 5 bases from J, with 14 bases between. Germline CDR1 KGHDR, CDR2 SFDVKD. The CDR3 spans 14 residues.

This clone was seen just once. The V and J genes are TRBV29-1 and TRBJ1-1; 7 bases are shared with TRBD1. CDR3 length equals 13 residues. The trim removed 4 bases at V and 4 bases at J, leaving 6 bases unmatched. The germline CDR1 and CDR2 sequences are SQVTM and ANQGSEA. The CDR3 loop reads CSVVSGGPTEAFF. The CDR3 bases are TGCAGCGTTGTATCAGGGGGACCCACTGAAGCTTTCTTT.

V usage is TRBV11-2 and J usage is TRBJ1-6; D is uncertain. Trimming removed 0 bases from V and 9 bases from J, with 12 bases in between. Germline CDR1 is SGHAT and CDR2 is FQNNGV. The CDR3 is 15 residues long. The CDR3 here is CASSLDRQVGSPLHF. The DNA for the CDR3 is TGTGCCAGCAGCTTAGATCGGCAGGTTGGTTCACCCCTCCACTTT.

V gene TRBV6-5 combines with J gene TRBJ1-2; the D gene is possibly TRBD1 (5 bases). Per the germline V gene, CDR1 is MNHEY and CDR2 is SVGAGI. CDR3 length: 12 residues. Trimming removed 7 bases at V and 8 bases at J, with 14 bases between. The CDR3: CASTTRGGGYTF. DNA of the CDR3: TGTGCCAGCACCACGAGGGGAGGGGGCTACACCTTC.

This clone was counted once. The gene calls are TRBV7-8 and TRBJ2-7; TRBD1 agrees at 9 bases. CDR1 is SGHVS and CDR2 is FQNEAQ in the germline V gene. Germline trimming cut 8 bases from V and 6 bases from J; bases unmatched to any gene: 20. The CDR3 is made up of 17 amino acids. As DNA, the CDR3 is TGTGCCAGCCGAACCCGGGGGACCGGGACAGGGCGGGGCGAGCAGTACTTC. It yields the protein CASRTRGTGTGRGEQYF.

The genes are TRBV7-3 and TRBJ2-2; a weak D match, TRBD1 (5 bases). The V end was cut by 6 bases, the J end by 1 base, with 6 bases between. Germline V gene sequence: CDR1 SGHTA, CDR2 FQGTGA. The CDR3 totals 13 residues. The CDR3 bases are TGTGCCAGCAGGACAGTGAACACCGGGGAGCTGTTTTTT. This sequence encodes CASRTVNTGELFF.

V is TRBV2 and J is TRBJ1-5; D unresolved. Trimming took off 8 bases at V and 2 bases at J, with 13 bases between the two ends. This CDR3 spans 14 amino acids. Germline loops: CDR1 SNHLY, CDR2 FYNNEI. The CDR3: CASGPGNRNQPQHF. CDR3 in DNA: TGTGCCAGCGGGCCCGGCAATCGCAATCAGCCCCAGCATTTT.

The rearrangement uses TRBV4-1 and TRBJ1-1; TRBD1 agrees at 7 bases. This CDR3 spans 14 amino acids. V gave up 4 bases and J gave up 8 bases; unmatched junction bases: 10. Germline values: CDR1 MGHRA, CDR2 YSYEKL. The CDR3 protein is CASSPRQGPAEAFF. As DNA, the CDR3 is TGCGCCAGCAGCCCCAGACAGGGACCGGCGGAAGCTTTCTTT.